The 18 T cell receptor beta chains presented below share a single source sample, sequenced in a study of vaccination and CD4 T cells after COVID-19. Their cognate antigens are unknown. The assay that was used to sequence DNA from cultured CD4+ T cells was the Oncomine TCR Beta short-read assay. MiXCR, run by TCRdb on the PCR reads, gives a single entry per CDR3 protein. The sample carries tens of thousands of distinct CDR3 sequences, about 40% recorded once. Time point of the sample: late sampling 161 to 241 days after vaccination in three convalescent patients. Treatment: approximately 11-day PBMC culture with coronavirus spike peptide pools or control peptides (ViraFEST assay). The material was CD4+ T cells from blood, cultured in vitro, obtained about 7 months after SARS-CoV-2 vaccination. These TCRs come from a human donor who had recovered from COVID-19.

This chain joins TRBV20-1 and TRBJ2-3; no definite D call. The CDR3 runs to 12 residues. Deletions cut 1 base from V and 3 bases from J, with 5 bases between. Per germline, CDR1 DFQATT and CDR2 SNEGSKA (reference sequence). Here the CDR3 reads CSARGATDTQYF. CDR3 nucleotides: TGCAGTGCTAGAGGGGCGACAGATACGCAGTATTTT.

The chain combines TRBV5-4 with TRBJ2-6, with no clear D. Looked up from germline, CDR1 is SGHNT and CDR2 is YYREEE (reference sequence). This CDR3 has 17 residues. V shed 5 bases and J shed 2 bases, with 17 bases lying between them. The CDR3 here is CASSQSTRVTGANVLTF. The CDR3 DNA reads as TGTGCCAGCAGTCAATCCACCCGGGTTACTGGGGCCAACGTCCTGACTTTC.

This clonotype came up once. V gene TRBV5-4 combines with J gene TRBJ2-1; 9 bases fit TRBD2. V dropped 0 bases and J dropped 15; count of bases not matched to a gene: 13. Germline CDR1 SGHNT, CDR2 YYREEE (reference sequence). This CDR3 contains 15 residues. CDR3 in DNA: TGTGCCAGCAGCTTGGCCGGGCTAGCGGGAACCGACCCGTTCTTC. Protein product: CASSLAGLAGTDPFF.

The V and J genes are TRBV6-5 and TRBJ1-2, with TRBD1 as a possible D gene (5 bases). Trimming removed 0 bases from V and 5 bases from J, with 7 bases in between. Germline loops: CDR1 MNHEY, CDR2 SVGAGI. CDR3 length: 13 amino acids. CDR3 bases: TGTGCCAGCAGTTACTCGAAGGGGTATGGCTACACCTTC. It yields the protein CASSYSKGYGYTF.

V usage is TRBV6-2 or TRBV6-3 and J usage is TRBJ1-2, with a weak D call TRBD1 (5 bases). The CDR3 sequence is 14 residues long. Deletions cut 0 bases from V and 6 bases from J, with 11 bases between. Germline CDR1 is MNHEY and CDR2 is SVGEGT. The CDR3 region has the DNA TGTGCCAGCAGTTACTCCCAGGGCAGGGATGGCTACACCTTC. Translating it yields CASSYSQGRDGYTF.

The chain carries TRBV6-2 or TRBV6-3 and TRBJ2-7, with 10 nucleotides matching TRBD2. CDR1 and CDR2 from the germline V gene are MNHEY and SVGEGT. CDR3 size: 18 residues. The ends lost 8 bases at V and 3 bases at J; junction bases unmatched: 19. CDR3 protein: CASVEELVAGGQVYEQYF. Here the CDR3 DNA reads TGTGCCAGCGTGGAAGAACTAGTAGCGGGAGGCCAAGTCTACGAGCAGTACTTC.

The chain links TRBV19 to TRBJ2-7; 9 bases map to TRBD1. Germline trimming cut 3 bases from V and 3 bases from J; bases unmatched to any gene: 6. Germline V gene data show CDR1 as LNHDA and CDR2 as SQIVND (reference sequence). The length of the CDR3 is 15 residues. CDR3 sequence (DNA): TGTGCCAGTAGTATTGGGGGACAGGGCGTCTACGAGCAGTACTTC. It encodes CASSIGGQGVYEQYF.

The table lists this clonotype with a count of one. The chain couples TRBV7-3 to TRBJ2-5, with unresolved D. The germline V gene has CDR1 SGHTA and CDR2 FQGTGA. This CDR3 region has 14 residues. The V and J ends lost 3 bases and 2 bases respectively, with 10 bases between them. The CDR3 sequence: CASSFSATQETQYF. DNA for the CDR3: TGTGCCAGCAGCTTTTCAGCAACACAAGAGACCCAGTACTTC.

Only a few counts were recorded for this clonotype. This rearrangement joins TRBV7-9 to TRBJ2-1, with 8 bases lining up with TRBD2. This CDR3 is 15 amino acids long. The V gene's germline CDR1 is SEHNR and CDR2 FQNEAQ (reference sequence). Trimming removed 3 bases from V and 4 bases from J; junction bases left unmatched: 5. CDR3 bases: TGTGCCAGCAGCTTCCAACTAGCGGAGTACAATGAGCAGTTCTTC. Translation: CASSFQLAEYNEQFF.

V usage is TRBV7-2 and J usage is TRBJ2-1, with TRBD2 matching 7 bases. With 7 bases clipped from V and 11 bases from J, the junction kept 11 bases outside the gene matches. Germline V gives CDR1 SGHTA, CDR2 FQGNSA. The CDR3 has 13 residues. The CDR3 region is CASNPSETSQQFF. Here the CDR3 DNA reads TGTGCCAGCAACCCGTCCGAGACTAGCCAGCAGTTCTTC.

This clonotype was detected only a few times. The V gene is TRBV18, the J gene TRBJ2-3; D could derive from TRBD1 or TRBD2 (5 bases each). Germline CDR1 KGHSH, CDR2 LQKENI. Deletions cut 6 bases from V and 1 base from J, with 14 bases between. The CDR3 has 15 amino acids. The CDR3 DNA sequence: TGTGCCAGCTCCAGGCCGAGGGGAGGCACAGATACGCAGTATTTT. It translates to CASSRPRGGTDTQYF.

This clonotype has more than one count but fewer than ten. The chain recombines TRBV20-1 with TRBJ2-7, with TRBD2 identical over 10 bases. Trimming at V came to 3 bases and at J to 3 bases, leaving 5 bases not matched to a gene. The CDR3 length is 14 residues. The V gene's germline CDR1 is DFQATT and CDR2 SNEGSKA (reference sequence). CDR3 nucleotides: TGCAGTGCTAGGGACAGCGGGAGGGTCTACGAGCAGTACTTC. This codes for CSARDSGRVYEQYF.

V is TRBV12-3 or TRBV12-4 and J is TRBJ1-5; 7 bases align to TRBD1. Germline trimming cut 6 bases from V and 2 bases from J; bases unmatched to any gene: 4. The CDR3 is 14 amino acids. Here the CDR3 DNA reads TGTGCCAGCAGCCGTACAGGGGGCAATCAGCCCCAGCATTTT. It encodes CASSRTGGNQPQHF.

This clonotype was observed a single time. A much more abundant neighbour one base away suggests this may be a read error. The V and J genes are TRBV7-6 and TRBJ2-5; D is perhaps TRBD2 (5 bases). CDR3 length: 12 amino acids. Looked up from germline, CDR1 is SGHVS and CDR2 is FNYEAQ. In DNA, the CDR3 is TGTGCCTGCAGCACCCCGGGGGAGACCCAGTACTTC. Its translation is CACSTPGETQYF.

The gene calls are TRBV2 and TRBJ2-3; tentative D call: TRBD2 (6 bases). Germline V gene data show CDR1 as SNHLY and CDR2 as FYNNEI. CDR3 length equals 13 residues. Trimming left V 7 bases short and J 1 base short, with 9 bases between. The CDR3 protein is CASMGGGTDTQYF. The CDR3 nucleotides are TGTGCCAGCATGGGCGGGGGCACAGATACGCAGTATTTT.

The CDR3 bases are TGTGCCAGCAGTTCGGGGAGGGGCGAGACCCAGTACTTC. The encoded protein is CASSSGRGETQYF. The rearrangement links TRBV28 to TRBJ2-5; 7 positions match TRBD2. The CDR3 length is 13 residues. Trimming at V came to 4 bases and at J to 5 bases, leaving 4 bases not matched to a gene. Germline CDR1 is MDHEN and CDR2 is SYDVKM. The full variable domain, with the rest looked up from reference TRBV28 and TRBJ2-5, is DVKVTQSSRYLVKRTGEKVFLECVQDMDHENMFWYRQDPGLGLRLIYFSYDVKMKEKGDIPEGYSVSREKKERFSLILESASTNQTSMYLCASSSGRGETQYFGPGTRLLVL.

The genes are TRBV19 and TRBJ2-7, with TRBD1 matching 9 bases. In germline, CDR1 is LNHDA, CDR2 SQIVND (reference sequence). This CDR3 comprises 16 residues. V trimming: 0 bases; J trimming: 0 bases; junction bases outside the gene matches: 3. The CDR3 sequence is CASSIEGTGSSYEQYF. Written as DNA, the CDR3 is TGTGCCAGTAGTATAGAAGGGACAGGGTCCTCCTACGAGCAGTACTTC. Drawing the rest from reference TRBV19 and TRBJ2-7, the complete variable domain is DGGITQSPKYLFRKEGQNVTLSCEQNLNHDAMYWYRQDPGQGLRLIYYSQIVNDFQKGDIAEGYSVSREKKESFPLTVTSAQKNPTAFYLCASSIEGTGSSYEQYFGPGTRLTVT.

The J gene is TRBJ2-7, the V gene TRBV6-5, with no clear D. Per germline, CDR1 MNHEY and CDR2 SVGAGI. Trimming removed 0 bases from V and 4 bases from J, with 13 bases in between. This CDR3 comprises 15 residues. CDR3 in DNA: TGTGCCAGCAGTTACTCAGGCGGAACCGTTTACGAGCAGTACTTC. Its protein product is CASSYSGGTVYEQYF.